Listed here are 29 T cell receptor beta chains from one sample, sequenced in a study of T cells in Graves' hyperthyroidism and ophthalmopathy. TCR beta CDR3 regions were amplified from RNA. With the HTBI primer set, the TCR CDR3 went through a first round of RT-PCR. TCRdb ran MiXCR on the multiplex PCR reads and lists one entry per CDR3 protein. This table has under 550,000 distinct CDR3 sequences, approximately 15% appearing once. Sequenced material: blood. These receptors originate from a woman between 18 and 29 years old with Graves' hyperthyroidism.

The V and J genes are TRBV20-1 and TRBJ2-7; 10 bases are a match to TRBD2. Germline trimming cut 5 bases from V and 2 bases from J; bases unmatched to any gene: 9. Germline values: CDR1 DFQATT, CDR2 SNEGSKA (reference sequence). This CDR3 has 15 residues. The CDR3: CSARNQREGAYEQYF. The CDR3 DNA reads TGCAGTGCTCGAAACCAGCGGGAGGGCGCCTACGAGCAGTACTTC.

This clonotype was seen a handful of times. The chain links TRBV4-1 to TRBJ1-5, with D possibly TRBD1 on 6 matching bases. CDR1 and CDR2 (germline): MGHRA, YSYEKL. The V and J ends lost 0 bases and 6 bases respectively, with 18 bases between them. The CDR3 has 17 residues. CDR3 DNA: TGCGCCAGCAGCCAAGAGGCCAGGGGAGACGGGAGTCAGCCCCAGCATTTT. This codes for CASSQEARGDGSQPQHF.

The chain carries TRBV4-1 and TRBJ2-7, with 7 bases matching TRBD2. After removal of 4 bases from V and 2 bases from J, the junction contained 14 bases not matched to a gene. The V gene's germline CDR1 is MGHRA and CDR2 YSYEKL. This CDR3 spans 17 amino acids. DNA of the CDR3: TGCGCCAGCAGCCGCAAACCCAGCGGGGATCACCCCTACGAGCAGTACTTC. This sequence encodes CASSRKPSGDHPYEQYF.

The rearrangement uses TRBV20-1 and TRBJ2-7; 8 bases fit TRBD1. The CDR3 totals 14 residues. The trim removed 3 bases at V and 3 bases at J, leaving 7 bases unmatched. The germline V gene has CDR1 DFQATT and CDR2 SNEGSKA (reference sequence). The CDR3 region has the DNA TGCAGTGCTAGGGATAAAGACAGGGGCTACGAGCAGTACTTC. Residues: CSARDKDRGYEQYF.

This clonotype was seen a handful of times. One end of the junction does not line up with germline, which may come from a read error. The V call is TRBV7-9, the J call TRBJ2-6; weak D call: TRBD1 (6 bases). Per the germline V gene, CDR1 is SEHNR and CDR2 is FQNEAQ (reference sequence). This CDR3 region has 17 residues. The CDR3 DNA reads as TGTGCCAGCAGCGCTACAGGGTCGCGTCCTGGGGCCAGCGTCCTGACTTTC. It translates to CASSATGSRPGASVLTF.

In its sample, this clonotype was seen a few times. The rearrangement joins TRBV9 to TRBJ1-1; tentative D call: TRBD1 (5 bases). The germline V and J ends were trimmed by 3 bases and 0 bases, with 21 bases remaining between them. CDR1 is SGDLS and CDR2 is YYNGEE in the germline V gene. The CDR3 consists of 18 residues. CDR3 coding DNA: TGTGCCAGCAGCGAGCCCCGGGGGGGGATAACAATGAACACTGAAGCTTTCTTT. Translating gives CASSEPRGGITMNTEAFF. The full variable domain, in which reference TRBV9 and TRBJ1-1 provide the parts outside the CDR3, is DSGVTQTPKHLITATGQRVTLRCSPRSGDLSVYWYQQSLDQGLQFLIQYYNGEERAKGNILERFSAQQFPDLHSELNLSSLELGDSALYFCASSEPRGGITMNTEAFFGQGTRLTVV.

This clonotype was detected ten times or more. V and J are TRBV6-2 or TRBV6-3 and TRBJ2-1; TRBD2 matches at 8 bases. The germline gives CDR1 MNHEY, CDR2 SVGEGT. The CDR3 totals 17 residues. The V gene end was trimmed by 5 bases and the J gene end by 3 bases; junction bases not matched to a gene: 12. The CDR3 region is CASSRGISGRLYNEQFF. The CDR3 coding sequence is TGTGCCAGCAGTCGAGGAATAAGCGGGAGACTCTACAATGAGCAGTTCTTC.

This clonotype appeared many times. This sequence joins TRBV30 and TRBJ2-2; 9 bases are shared with TRBD2. The germline V gene encodes CDR1 GTSNPN and CDR2 SVGIG (reference sequence). The CDR3 is 14 amino acids. V lost 0 bases, J lost 6 bases, and 2 bases stayed unmatched. The CDR3 is CAWSVQREAGELFF. The CDR3, as DNA: TGTGCCTGGAGTGTACAGCGGGAGGCCGGGGAGCTGTTTTTT.

This clonotype was detected a few times. The chain employs TRBV19 and TRBJ2-7; D is perhaps TRBD1 or TRBD2 (5 bases each). CDR1 and CDR2 from the germline V gene are LNHDA and SQIVND (reference sequence). V was pared by 3 bases and J by 5 bases, with 11 bases between. This CDR3 region has 13 residues. In DNA form, the CDR3 reads TGTGCCAGTAGTATGAGGGGAAGGCACGAGCAGTACTTC. Its protein product is CASSMRGRHEQYF.

This clonotype came up a few times. V and J are TRBV4-1 and TRBJ1-5, with D tentatively TRBD1 (5 bases). Germline V lookup: CDR1 MGHRA, CDR2 YSYEKL. The CDR3 spans 15 residues. V was trimmed by 3 bases and J by 7 bases, leaving 16 bases between them. CDR3: CASSHTAGGEQPQHF. CDR3 in DNA: TGCGCCAGCAGCCACACCGCTGGGGGGGAACAGCCCCAGCATTTT.

The rearrangement links TRBV4-2 to TRBJ2-3; D gene unclear. V shed 0 bases and J shed 0 bases, with 16 bases lying between them. CDR1 is LGHNA and CDR2 is YNFKEQ in the germline V gene. This CDR3 has 18 residues. CDR3 sequence: CASSQESGAGTSTDTQYF. CDR3 DNA sequence: TGTGCCAGCAGCCAAGAATCGGGCGCAGGTACTAGCACAGATACGCAGTATTTT.

This clonotype has more than one count but fewer than ten. CDR3 sequence reads: CASSDSTSGISDTQYF. CDR3 DNA: TGTGCCAGCAGCGACTCGACTAGCGGGATCTCAGATACGCAGTATTTT. The chain joins TRBV9 to TRBJ2-3, with 11 bases lining up with TRBD2. V was pared by 3 bases and J by 4 bases, with 7 bases of the junction left unmatched. The CDR3 is 16 amino acids. From germline, CDR1 is SGDLS and CDR2 YYNGEE.

The CDR3 sequence is CASSLAPPGRNEKLFF. CDR3 nucleotide sequence: TGTGCCAGCAGCTTAGCCCCGCCAGGGAGAAATGAAAAACTGTTTTTT. The chain combines TRBV7-2 with TRBJ1-4; D is possibly TRBD1 (5 bases). Germline CDR1 is SGHTA and CDR2 is FQGNSA. Trimming shortened V by 0 bases and J by 5 bases, and 13 bases separated the two germline ends. The CDR3 has 16 amino acids. The complete variable domain, with remaining parts taken from reference TRBV7-2 and TRBJ1-4, reads GAGVSQSPSNKVTEKGKDVELRCDPISGHTALYWYRQSLGQGLEFLIYFQGNSAPDKSGLPSDRFSAERTGGSVSTLTIQRTQQEDSAVYLCASSLAPPGRNEKLFFGSGTQLSVL.

This clonotype was seen many times. The chain joins TRBV28 to TRBJ2-5; 9 bases align to TRBD2. Germline-derived CDR1 and CDR2 are MDHEN and SYDVKM. The CDR3 loop spans 15 amino acids. Trimming at V came to 5 bases and at J to 5 bases, leaving 9 bases not matched to a gene. The CDR3 DNA reads as TGTGCCAGCAGTCCCTGGTCTAGCGGGACTGAGACCCAGTACTTC. Encoded protein: CASSPWSSGTETQYF.

This clonotype has only a few counts. This chain links TRBV7-3 with TRBJ2-2, with 8 bases that match TRBD1. Germline assignment: CDR1 SGHTA and CDR2 FQGTGA. J gave up 4 bases and V 0 bases, and 13 bases lay outside the gene matches. The CDR3 is 19 residues long. CDR3 DNA: TGTGCCAGCAGCTTAACGCTCCGACAGGGGCTTGGGAGCACCGGGGAGCTGTTTTTT. Translation: CASSLTLRQGLGSTGELFF.

This clonotype occurred many times. The J gene is TRBJ1-4, the V gene TRBV7-6, with D possibly matching TRBD1 (6 bases). The CDR3 runs 15 residues. The V and J ends lost 1 base and 8 bases respectively, with 14 bases between them. Germline CDR1 and CDR2: SGHVS and FNYEAQ. The CDR3 loop reads CASSLVTGGREKLFF. The CDR3 DNA follows: TGTGCCAGCAGCTTAGTCACGGGGGGCAGAGAAAAACTGTTTTTT.

This clonotype was recorded at least ten times. The genes are TRBV12-3 or TRBV12-4 and TRBJ2-1; 11 bases align to TRBD2. After removal of 3 bases from V and 6 bases from J, the junction contained 1 base not matched to a gene. This CDR3 has 14 residues. The CDR3 sequence is CASSFSGRANEQFF. The CDR3 DNA reads as TGTGCCAGCAGTTTTAGCGGGAGGGCCAATGAGCAGTTCTTC.

The rearrangement joins TRBV9 to TRBJ2-7; 9 nucleotides align to TRBD2. V gave up 4 bases and J gave up 4 bases; unmatched junction bases: 9. From germline, CDR1 is SGDLS and CDR2 YYNGEE. The CDR3 runs to 15 residues. The CDR3 DNA follows: TGTGCCAGCAGCATCATAGCGGGGGAAGGGTACGAGCAGTACTTC. The encoded protein is CASSIIAGEGYEQYF.

This clonotype has a count of ten or more. The V call is TRBV7-8, the J call TRBJ2-2; 7 bases are shared with TRBD2. This CDR3 has 17 residues. Germline assignment: CDR1 SGHVS and CDR2 FQNEAQ. After removal of 2 bases from V and 6 bases from J, the junction contained 12 bases not matched to a gene. This CDR3 reads CASSLLLGGRGAGELFF. The DNA of the CDR3 is TGTGCCAGCAGCTTATTGTTGGGCGGGAGAGGGGCCGGGGAGCTGTTTTTT.

As regards this clonotype: It may be a read error: a sequence one base away is much more abundant. This chain uses TRBV27 with TRBJ2-1, with 10 bases identical to TRBD2. The CDR3 is 13 amino acids. Trimming took 6 bases from V and 8 from J; bases not matched to a gene: 4. Germline assignment: CDR1 MNHEY and CDR2 SMNVEV (reference sequence). The chain's CDR3 is CASSLAGVDEQFF. CDR3 bases: TGTGCCAGCAGCCTAGCGGGAGTCGATGAGCAGTTCTTC.

The rearrangement uses TRBV20-1 and TRBJ2-3; 13 nucleotides match TRBD2. The CDR3 is 14 amino acids. Trimming took 5 bases from V and 6 from J; bases not matched to a gene: 5. The germline V gene encodes CDR1 DFQATT and CDR2 SNEGSKA (reference sequence). The CDR3 DNA follows: TGCAGTGCTGGAGGACTAGCGGGAGAGGATACGCAGTATTTT. Protein: CSAGGLAGEDTQYF.

This clonotype was observed a handful of times. The V gene is TRBV10-3, the J gene TRBJ1-1, with D perhaps matching TRBD1 (5 bases). Germline V gene lookup returns CDR1 ENHRY and CDR2 SYGVKD. The CDR3 loop spans 11 amino acids. Trimming took 5 bases from V and 10 from J, leaving 11 bases between them. The CDR3 reads CAISSGSRAFF. The DNA of the CDR3 is TGTGCCATCAGTTCAGGGTCCCGAGCTTTCTTT.

This clonotype was seen ten or more times. The gene calls are TRBV28 and TRBJ1-3, with 8 nucleotides matching TRBD1. The germline V gene encodes CDR1 MDHEN and CDR2 SYDVKM. Losses at the gene ends were 10 bases for V and 2 bases for J; bases not matched to a gene: 10. The CDR3 sequence is 15 residues long. The CDR3 loop reads CATTQTGVAGNTIYF. The CDR3 DNA reads TGTGCCACCACGCAGACAGGGGTGGCTGGAAACACCATATATTTT.

Concerning this clonotype itself: A much larger clonotype is one base distant, so this may be a read error. The gene calls are TRBV12-3 or TRBV12-4 and TRBJ1-1; D remains ambiguous. With 6 bases removed from V and 3 bases from J, the gap between germline ends came to 5 bases. This CDR3 comprises 11 residues. CDR3 residues: CASRMDTEAFF. The CDR3 nucleotides read TGTGCCAGCAGGATGGACACTGAAGCTTTCTTT.

As for this clonotype: This sequence may be a read error, since a much larger clone differs from it by one base. This chain uses TRBV20-1 with TRBJ2-3, with TRBD2 matching 10 bases. With 7 bases clipped from V and 12 bases from J, the junction kept 13 bases outside the gene matches. CDR1 DFQATT and CDR2 SNEGSKA come from the germline V gene (reference sequence). This CDR3 has 13 residues. CDR3 residues: CSVPGTSEFAQYF. The DNA for the CDR3 is TGCAGTGTTCCCGGGACTAGCGAATTCGCACAGTATTTT.

This clonotype was counted many times. The chain carries TRBV6-6 and TRBJ2-5, with 7 bases fitting TRBD2. Unmatched junction bases numbered 7, after V lost 0 bases and J lost 12 bases. The germline gives CDR1 MNHNY, CDR2 SVGAGI (reference sequence). The CDR3 covers 13 residues. The CDR3 coding sequence is TGTGCCAGCAGTTACTCGCTTTTCAGCGGGGAGTACTTC. It is translated as CASSYSLFSGEYF.

In this sample, this clonotype turned up a few times. CDR3 residues: CSARPLGGHTDTQYF. The DNA for the CDR3 is TGCAGTGCTAGACCCCTGGGAGGCCACACAGATACGCAGTATTTT. The V call is TRBV20-1, the J call TRBJ2-3, with D possibly being TRBD2 (6 bases). V was trimmed by 2 bases and J by 2 bases, leaving 14 bases between them. Looked up from germline, CDR1 is DFQATT and CDR2 is SNEGSKA (reference sequence). This CDR3 spans 15 amino acids.

This clonotype was detected many times. The chain has TRBV9 and TRBJ1-2, with no clear D. Deletions cut 3 bases from V and 2 bases from J, with 8 bases between. Germline loops: CDR1 SGDLS, CDR2 YYNGEE. The CDR3 extends over 13 amino acids. The CDR3 bases are TGTGCCAGCAGCGCGGTTCAGAACTATGGCTACACCTTC. Residues: CASSAVQNYGYTF.

The V and J genes are TRBV30 and TRBJ2-6; a weak D match, TRBD1 (5 bases). The CDR3 is 17 amino acids. V lost 1 base, J lost 2 bases, and 15 bases lay in between. Per germline, CDR1 GTSNPN and CDR2 SVGIG (reference sequence). The CDR3 spells CAWSAQGWVAGANVLTF. CDR3 sequence (DNA): TGTGCCTGGAGTGCCCAGGGATGGGTCGCTGGGGCCAACGTCCTGACTTTC.